This is a list of T cell receptor beta chains from one sample in a study of blood T cell repertoires in COVID-19. Measured with immunoSEQ multiplex PCR; TCRdb has only the in-frame clones, and not every one. The data show more than 200,000 clones, roughly 89% seen once. Sequencing input: PBMCs or T cells enriched from blood (not recorded which). These receptors were collected from a woman between 25 and 40 years old who had recovered from COVID-19. CDR3s include the opening cysteine and the closing phenylalanine or tryptophan. The order of the fields is V gene, CDR3 length, clone size, D gene, J gene, CDR3 DNA, CDR3 protein. D genes are given only for firm matches. Clone size appears in some rows only: once, few, many, or a class for an expanded clone.

TRBV27,13,.,.,TRBJ2-3,TGTGCCAGCAGCCCCCTCCGCACAGATACGCAGTATTTT,CASSPLRTDTQYF
TRBV4-1,15,few,TRBD1,TRBJ1-4,TGCGCCAGCAGCCGGACAGGGGCACCCAATGAAAAACTGTTTTTT,CASSRTGAPNEKLFF
TRBV5-1,17,.,.,TRBJ2-7,TGCGCCAGCAGTTCCGGGACTCTTCTTACCTCGACCTACGAGCAGTACTTC,CASSSGTLLTSTYEQYF
TRBV19,14,few,.,TRBJ1-5,TGTGCCAGTAGTATACAGACAGGAGGACAGCCCCAGCATTTT,CASSIQTGGQPQHF
TRBV19,14,.,.,TRBJ1-2,TGTGCCAGTAGTATTCCCCCCAGGGGCTATGGCTACACCTTC,CASSIPPRGYGYTF
TRBV27,15,.,.,TRBJ2-5,TGTGCCAGCAGTTTACTACGGGACAAAAAAGAGACCCAGTACTTC,CASSLLRDKKETQYF
TRBV28,13,.,.,TRBJ1-1,TGTGCCAGCAGTTCTGGGACTCTAGTAAGAGCTTTCTTT,CASSSGTLVRAFF
TRBV7-3,16,.,.,TRBJ1-1,TGTGCCAGCAGCTTAACTGTGACAGGCCCCAACACTGAAGCTTTCTTT,CASSLTVTGPNTEAFF
TRBV6-6,16,.,TRBD1,TRBJ1-6,TGTGCCAGCAGGCCGGCCGGACAGGGGGCTCACTCACCCCTCCACTTT,CASRPAGQGAHSPLHF
TRBV6-5,13,.,.,TRBJ2-3,TGTGCCAGCAGGGACCCGGGGACAGATACGCAGTATTTT,CASRDPGTDTQYF
TRBV12-3/TRBV12-4,13,.,TRBD1,TRBJ1-2,TGTGCCAGCAGTCCTGACAGGGGAAGAGTCTACACCTTC,CASSPDRGRVYTF
TRBV7-3,16,.,TRBD1,TRBJ1-5,TGTGCCAGCAGCGTCCGGGACAGAAATAGCAATCAGCCCCAGCATTTT,CASSVRDRNSNQPQHF
TRBV12-3/TRBV12-4,13,.,.,TRBJ1-2,TGTGCCAGCAGTTACAGGGAAGGCTATGGCTACACCTTC,CASSYREGYGYTF
TRBV28,16,.,TRBD1,TRBJ1-2,TGTGCCAGCAGTCCTGCTCTCCGGACAGGGGATATAGGCTACACCTTC,CASSPALRTGDIGYTF
TRBV18,14,.,.,TRBJ1-1,TGTGCCAGCTCACCACCATCACAGGCTTTCGAAGCTTTCTTT,CASSPPSQAFEAFF
TRBV18,16,.,TRBD2,TRBJ2-1,TGTGCCAGCTCACCAGCGGGACTAGCGGGAGAGGGTGAGCAGTTCTTC,CASSPAGLAGEGEQFF
TRBV28,13,.,.,TRBJ1-2,TGTGCCAGCAGTTTTCCCAGGAACTATGGCTACACCTTC,CASSFPRNYGYTF
TRBV28,14,.,.,TRBJ1-5,TGTGCCAGCAGCCGTAACGGGGTTTTTCAGCCCCAGCATTTT,CASSRNGVFQPQHF
TRBV15,18,once,.,TRBJ2-7,TGTGCCACCAGCAGCTTACAGGGCTGGTCCCCAAAATCCTACGAGCAGTACTTC,CATSSLQGWSPKSYEQYF
TRBV30,14,once,.,TRBJ2-7,TGTGCCTGGAGTCGTCCTCCTAGGTTTTACGAGCAGTACTTC,CAWSRPPRFYEQYF
TRBV19,14,.,.,TRBJ2-7,TGTGCCAGTAGTATAGATCTCGTCCCCTACGAGCAGTACTTC,CASSIDLVPYEQYF
TRBV6-5,12,.,.,TRBJ1-1,TGTGCCAGCAGTAACTCGGTGGCCGAAGCTTTCTTT,CASSNSVAEAFF
TRBV30,14,.,TRBD1,TRBJ1-4,TGTGCCTGGAGGGAGACAGGGGTTCTCGAAAAACTGTTTTTT,CAWRETGVLEKLFF
TRBV12-3/TRBV12-4,12,.,.,TRBJ1-5,TGTGCCAGCAGCCTGCTGGAGCAGCCCCAGCATTTT,CASSLLEQPQHF
TRBV10-3,15,.,TRBD1,TRBJ1-3,TGTGCCATCAGTGGTGGGACAGCTACTGGAAACACCATATATTTT,CAISGGTATGNTIYF
TRBV5-4,14,.,TRBD1,TRBJ1-2,TGTGCCAGCAGCTTGCCAGACAGGGGAGGTGGCTACACCTTC,CASSLPDRGGGYTF
TRBV5-4,15,.,.,TRBJ2-1,TGTGCCAGCAGCTTGGTTGAGGGGGATGGTGATGAGCAGTTCTTC,CASSLVEGDGDEQFF
TRBV5-1,16,.,.,TRBJ2-1,TGCGCCAGCAGCTTGGGGCCGGGACTGACATACAATGAGCAGTTCTTC,CASSLGPGLTYNEQFF
TRBV7-2,14,.,TRBD1,TRBJ2-1,TGTGCCAGCAGCTGGACGGGACAGGGCGATGAGCAGTTCTTC,CASSWTGQGDEQFF
TRBV28,15,.,TRBD1,TRBJ2-1,TGTGCCAGCAGTTTAAGGACAGGGGGATTCAATGAGCAGTTCTTC,CASSLRTGGFNEQFF
TRBV20-1,11,.,.,TRBJ2-3,TGCAGTGCTAGGACTTCAGATACGCAGTATTTT,CSARTSDTQYF
TRBV7-3,14,.,TRBD1,TRBJ1-2,TGTGCCAGCAGCGGAGGGGACAGATACTTTGGCTACACCTTC,CASSGGDRYFGYTF
TRBV19,15,.,TRBD2,TRBJ2-1,TGTGCCAGTAGTATAGGTAAAAGCGGGAGCGGGGAGCAGTTCTTC,CASSIGKSGSGEQFF
TRBV4-3,13,.,.,TRBJ1-6,TGCGCCAGCAGCCAAGACAAAGGAGCCCCCCTCCACTTT,CASSQDKGAPLHF
TRBV28,16,.,.,TRBJ2-3,TGTGCCAGCAGTTCAAGAGGGGGAGTATCTGAAGATACGCAGTATTTT,CASSSRGGVSEDTQYF
TRBV7-2,14,.,TRBD1,TRBJ2-2,TGTGCCAGCAGCGCGCGACAGGGCCACGGGGAGCTGTTTTTT,CASSARQGHGELFF
TRBV6-5,12,.,TRBD2,TRBJ2-7,TGTGCCAGCAGCGGGAGGGTGGACGAGCAGTACTTC,CASSGRVDEQYF
TRBV20-1,11,.,.,TRBJ2-7,TGCAGTGCTATTAGCTCCTACGAGCAGTACTTC,CSAISSYEQYF
TRBV9,16,.,TRBD1,TRBJ2-3,TGTGCCAGCAGCACCCGGACAGGGGTGGGTGCAGATACGCAGTATTTT,CASSTRTGVGADTQYF
TRBV5-1,15,.,.,TRBJ2-1,TGCGCCAGCTCAGAAGGAGCATTATCATACAATGAGCAGTTCTTC,CASSEGALSYNEQFF
TRBV9,16,.,TRBD2,TRBJ2-7,TGTGCCAGCAGTCCGGGACTAGCGGGAGATGGGTACGAGCAGTACTTC,CASSPGLAGDGYEQYF
TRBV4-3,13,.,.,TRBJ2-7,TGCGCCAGCAGCCGCAGGGTGTTTTACGAGCAGTACTTC,CASSRRVFYEQYF
TRBV3-1/TRBV3-2,16,.,.,TRBJ1-4,TGTGCCAGCAGCCGTGCGGAGGGGCGAACTAATGAAAAACTGTTTTTT,CASSRAEGRTNEKLFF
TRBV7-2,17,.,TRBD2,TRBJ2-7,TGTGCCAGCAGCTTAATGGCTAGCGGGAGTCTCTCCTACGAGCAGTACTTC,CASSLMASGSLSYEQYF
TRBV28,17,.,TRBD2,TRBJ2-3,TGTGCCAGCAGTCCCACCGCGGGCGGGAGAAACACAGATACGCAGTATTTT,CASSPTAGGRNTDTQYF
TRBV28,16,.,TRBD1,TRBJ1-2,TGTGCCAGCAGTTTACCGGACAGGTATTCCAAGTATGGCTACACCTTC,CASSLPDRYSKYGYTF
TRBV3-1/TRBV3-2,15,once,.,TRBJ2-4,TGTGCCAGCAGCCAAGGGGGGGACCGGGTGGACATTCAGTACTTC,CASSQGGDRVDIQYF
TRBV5-5,16,.,TRBD1,TRBJ2-7,TGTGCCAGCAGCTTGGGGACAGGGAAGAGCTCCTACGAGCAGTACTTC,CASSLGTGKSSYEQYF
TRBV7-9,15,once,.,TRBJ1-4,TGTGCCAGCAGCTCCCCCAGGGAACCTAATGAAAAACTGTTTTTT,CASSSPREPNEKLFF
TRBV5-8,12,.,.,TRBJ2-7,TGTGCCAGCAGCCAGTGGGGGGACGAGCAGTACTTC,CASSQWGDEQYF